This T cell receptor beta chain appears in the sequencing data of a study of Tregs in tolerant kidney transplant recipients. Assay: immunoSEQ multiplex PCR; the TCRdb copy retains only in-frame clones and omits some. The top ten hold 2.5% to 3.5% of the sample, which has 15,000 to 20,000 clones, about 57% seen once. This clone occurred a few times. Antigen unknown. Per the germline V gene, CDR1 is MNHNS and CDR2 is SASEGT. V was trimmed by 1 base and J by 10 bases, leaving 7 bases between them. The CDR3 covers 11 residues. The sequence derives from a human donor in good health. The chain is built from TRBV6-1 and TRBJ1-1; the D is unclear. Material: Tregs from blood cultured with allogeneic cells. The CDR3 nucleotides are TGTGCCAGCAGTGAAGACAGCGGAGCTTTCTTT. It translates to CASSEDSGAFF.